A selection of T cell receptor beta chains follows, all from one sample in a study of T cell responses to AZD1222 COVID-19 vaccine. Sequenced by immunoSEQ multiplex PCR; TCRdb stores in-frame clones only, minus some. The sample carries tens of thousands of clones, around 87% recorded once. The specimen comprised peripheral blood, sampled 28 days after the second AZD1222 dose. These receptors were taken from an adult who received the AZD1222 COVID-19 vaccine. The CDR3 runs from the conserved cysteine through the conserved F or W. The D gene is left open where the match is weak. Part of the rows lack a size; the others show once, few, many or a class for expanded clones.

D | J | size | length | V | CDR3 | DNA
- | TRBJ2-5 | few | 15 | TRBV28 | CASSPGQSHQETQYF | TGTGCCAGCAGTCCCGGACAGTCACATCAAGAGACCCAGTACTTC
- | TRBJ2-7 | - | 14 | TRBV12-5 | CASGYTGSPYEQYF | TGTGCTAGTGGATATACAGGGTCCCCCTACGAGCAGTACTTC
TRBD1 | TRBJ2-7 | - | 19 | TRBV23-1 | CASSQSPQRVDRVVDEQYF | TGCGCCAGCAGTCAATCCCCACAAAGGGTCGACAGGGTGGTGGACGAGCAGTACTTC
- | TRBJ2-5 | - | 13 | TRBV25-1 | CASSRRTGETQYF | TGTGCCAGCAGTCGAAGAACCGGAGAGACCCAGTACTTC
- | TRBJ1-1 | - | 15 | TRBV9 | CASSVGGRVSTEAFF | TGTGCCAGCAGCGTAGGGGGCAGGGTTAGCACTGAAGCTTTCTTT
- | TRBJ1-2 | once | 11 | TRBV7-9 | CASSLVDGYTF | TGTGCCAGCAGCTTAGTGGATGGCTACACCTTC
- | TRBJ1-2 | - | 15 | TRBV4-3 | CASSQAMDTNYGYTF | TGCGCCAGCAGCCAAGCCATGGACACAAACTATGGCTACACCTTC
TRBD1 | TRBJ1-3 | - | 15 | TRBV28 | CASSIRTGGGNTIYF | TGTGCCAGCAGTATACGGACAGGGGGAGGAAACACCATATATTTT
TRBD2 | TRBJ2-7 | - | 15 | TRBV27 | CASSHLAENSYEQYF | TGTGCCAGCAGTCACCTAGCGGAAAACTCCTACGAGCAGTACTTC
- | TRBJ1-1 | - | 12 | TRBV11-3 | CASSAGTGEAFF | TGTGCCAGCAGCGCCGGGACCGGGGAAGCTTTCTTT
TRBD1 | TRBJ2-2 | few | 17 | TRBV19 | CASSIRQGISNTGELFF | TGTGCCAGTAGTATACGACAGGGGATCTCGAACACCGGGGAGCTGTTTTTT
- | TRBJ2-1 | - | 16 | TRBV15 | CATSGYTRSSYNEQFF | TGTGCCACCAGCGGTTATACACGGAGCTCCTACAATGAGCAGTTCTTC
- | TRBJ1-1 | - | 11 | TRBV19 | CASSMPGRAFF | TGTGCCAGTAGTATGCCGGGAAGAGCTTTCTTT
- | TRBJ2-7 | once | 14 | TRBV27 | CASSPGGGSYEQYF | TGTGCCAGCAGTCCAGGAGGGGGCTCCTACGAGCAGTACTTC
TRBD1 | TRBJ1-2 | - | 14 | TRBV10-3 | CAISVSGTGTGYTF | TGTGCCATCAGTGTTTCCGGGACAGGGACTGGCTACACCTTC
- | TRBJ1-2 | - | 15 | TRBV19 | CASSIRLGRDYGYTF | TGTGCCAGTAGTATACGCCTGGGCAGGGATTATGGCTACACCTTC
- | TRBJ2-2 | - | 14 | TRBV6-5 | CASPGTLNTGELFF | TGTGCCAGCCCTGGGACCCTGAACACCGGGGAGCTGTTTTTT
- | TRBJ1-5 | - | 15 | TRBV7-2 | CASSLYVGGGQPQHF | TGTGCCAGCAGCTTGTACGTGGGGGGAGGTCAGCCCCAGCATTTT
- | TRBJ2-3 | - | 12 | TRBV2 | CASSPARDTQYF | TGTGCCAGCAGTCCGGCGAGGGATACGCAGTATTTT
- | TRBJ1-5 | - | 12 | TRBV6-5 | CASLQGRQPQHF | TGTGCCAGCCTACAGGGCCGGCAGCCCCAGCATTTT
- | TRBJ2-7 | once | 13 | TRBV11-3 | CASSRDNLNEQYF | TGTGCCAGCAGCCGGGACAACTTGAACGAGCAGTACTTC
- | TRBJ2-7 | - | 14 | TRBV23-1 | CASSQNTTTYEQYF | TGCGCCAGCAGTCAAAACACAACGACCTACGAGCAGTACTTC
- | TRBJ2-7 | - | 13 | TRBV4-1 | CASSQVGHYEQYF | TGCGCCAGCAGCCAAGTCGGCCACTACGAGCAGTACTTC
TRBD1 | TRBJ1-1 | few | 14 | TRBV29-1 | CSVEAHRGDTEAFF | TGCAGCGTTGAAGCTCACAGGGGAGACACTGAAGCTTTCTTT